These T cell receptor beta chains were read from a single sample in a study of vaccination effects on CD4 cells after COVID-19. The assay was immunoSEQ multiplex PCR, and TCRdb's table has in-frame clones only and misses some. The table has roughly 68,000 clones, just over 70% seen once. These receptors' antigens are unknown. The material sequenced was CD4+ T cells from PBMCs cultured without peptide, taken before COVID-19 vaccination. The source of these receptors is a human donor who had a prior SARS-CoV-2 infection. Both conserved end residues are part of each CDR3. D genes are given only for firm matches. The size entry is marked missing in some rows and otherwise reads once, few, many or a size class.

j_call	clone_size	v_call	d_call	cdr3_aa	cdr3_nt
TRBJ2-5	NA	TRBV18	TRBD1	CASSPPGQGAVETQYF	TGTGCCAGCTCACCGCCGGGACAGGGGGCCGTAGAGACCCAGTACTTC
TRBJ2-7	few	TRBV6-6	NA	CASSYSSEEDEQYF	TGTGCCAGCAGTTACTCGAGTGAGGAGGACGAGCAGTACTTC
TRBJ2-7	NA	TRBV6-5	NA	CASSPRQSSYEQYF	TGTGCCAGCAGCCCCCGACAGAGCTCCTACGAGCAGTACTTC
TRBJ1-2	NA	TRBV7-3	NA	CASSLTGDNYGYTF	TGTGCCAGCAGCTTAACAGGGGACAACTATGGCTACACCTTC
TRBJ2-1	NA	TRBV6-5	NA	CASRDRPYNEQFF	TGTGCCAGCAGGGACAGACCCTACAATGAGCAGTTCTTC
TRBJ2-1	NA	TRBV4-3	TRBD2	CASSQDFFGTPGGHNEQFF	TGCGCCAGCAGCCAAGATTTCTTTGGGACCCCGGGAGGCCACAATGAGCAGTTCTTC
TRBJ1-6	NA	TRBV10-3	NA	CAISARQTGSYNSPLHF	TGTGCCATCAGTGCCCGACAGACGGGCTCCTATAATTCACCCCTCCACTTT
TRBJ2-3	NA	TRBV3-1/TRBV3-2	NA	CASSVVAFGTDTQYF	TGTGCCAGCAGCGTAGTAGCGTTTGGCACAGATACGCAGTATTTT
TRBJ2-5	NA	TRBV9	NA	CASSRPRGGYQETQYF	TGTGCCAGCAGCCGACCTCGGGGTGGGTACCAAGAGACCCAGTACTTC
TRBJ2-3	NA	TRBV5-8	TRBD1	CASSSRDRGVDTQYF	TGTGCCAGCAGCTCCCGGGACAGGGGGGTAGATACGCAGTATTTT
TRBJ2-1	few	TRBV18	NA	CASSPPGARVYNEQFF	TGTGCCAGCTCACCACCTGGGGCTAGAGTATACAATGAGCAGTTCTTC
TRBJ2-2	few	TRBV11-2	TRBD1	CASSRGQDLYTGELFF	TGTGCCAGCAGCCGAGGACAGGACCTTTACACCGGGGAGCTGTTTTTT
TRBJ2-5	NA	TRBV15	TRBD2	CATSKRLADQETQYF	TGTGCCACCAGCAAAAGACTAGCGGACCAAGAGACCCAGTACTTC
TRBJ2-7	NA	TRBV9	TRBD1	CASSPATGINYEQYF	TGTGCCAGCAGCCCGGCGACAGGGATAAACTACGAGCAGTACTTC
TRBJ2-1	NA	TRBV30	TRBD2	CAWRPVGLAGAPEQFF	TGTGCCTGGAGGCCCGTGGGACTAGCGGGAGCCCCCGAGCAGTTCTTC
TRBJ2-7	few	TRBV5-1	TRBD2	CASSSTSGSYEQYF	TGCGCCAGCAGCTCCACTAGCGGCTCCTACGAGCAGTACTTC
TRBJ2-1	NA	TRBV4-3	TRBD1	CASSPRQGHYGEQFF	TGCGCCAGCAGCCCCAGACAGGGACACTATGGGGAGCAGTTCTTC
TRBJ1-2	NA	TRBV5-4	NA	CASSLKTEANYGYTF	TGTGCCAGCAGCCTTAAGACCGAAGCTAACTATGGCTACACCTTC
TRBJ1-1	NA	TRBV6-5	TRBD1	CASSYRQGVITEAFF	TGTGCCAGCAGTTACCGACAGGGGGTTATCACTGAAGCTTTCTTT
TRBJ2-7	once	TRBV5-1	NA	CASRQSYEQYF	TGCGCCAGTAGACAGTCCTACGAGCAGTACTTC
TRBJ2-3	few	TRBV10-3	NA	CAISEFGGLSTDTQYF	TGTGCCATCAGTGAGTTCGGGGGACTGAGCACAGATACGCAGTATTTT
TRBJ2-1	NA	TRBV7-8	NA	CASSYTGSSYNEQFF	TGTGCCAGCAGCTACACGGGGAGCTCCTACAATGAGCAGTTCTTC
TRBJ2-7	NA	TRBV6-5	TRBD1	CASGQGIFSYEQYF	TGTGCCAGCGGACAGGGAATTTTCTCCTACGAGCAGTACTTC
TRBJ2-7	NA	TRBV5-1	NA	CASSLDIQPYEQYF	TGCGCCAGCAGCTTGGATATACAACCCTACGAGCAGTACTTC
TRBJ2-1	NA	TRBV6-6	NA	CASSPDLFGGYNEQFF	TGTGCCAGCAGCCCGGACTTATTTGGGGGATACAATGAGCAGTTCTTC
TRBJ2-7	few	TRBV18	TRBD1	CASSPGTGSSYEQYF	TGTGCCAGCTCACCAGGGACAGGGAGCTCCTACGAGCAGTACTTC
TRBJ2-1	NA	TRBV4-3	NA	CASSQELTSNEQFF	TGCGCCAGCAGCCAAGAACTGACTAGCAATGAGCAGTTCTTC
TRBJ1-6	NA	TRBV2	TRBD1	CATRGTGSPLHF	TGTGCCACCAGGGGGACGGGCTCACCCCTCCACTTT
TRBJ1-1	NA	TRBV27	TRBD1	CASIKDGDRAGWNTEAFF	TGTGCCAGCATTAAAGACGGCGACAGGGCAGGGTGGAACACTGAAGCTTTCTTT
TRBJ1-1	NA	TRBV9	TRBD1	CASSGQGAPTEAFF	TGTGCCAGCAGCGGACAGGGGGCGCCCACTGAAGCTTTCTTT
TRBJ2-3	NA	TRBV18	NA	CASSPQSQDTQYF	TGTGCCAGCTCACCACAGTCACAAGATACGCAGTATTTT
TRBJ2-7	NA	TRBV11-2	TRBD1	CASSLEFKWGDRASSYEQYF	TGTGCCAGCAGCTTAGAATTTAAATGGGGAGACAGGGCTAGCTCCTACGAGCAGTACTTC
TRBJ1-1	NA	TRBV27	NA	CASSLWGSYDTEAFF	TGTGCCAGCAGTTTATGGGGTAGCTATGACACTGAAGCTTTCTTT
TRBJ2-5	NA	TRBV6-2/TRBV6-3	TRBD2	CASSKRLAGEGGQETQYF	TGTGCCAGCAGTAAAAGACTAGCGGGAGAAGGCGGTCAAGAGACCCAGTACTTC
TRBJ2-3	NA	TRBV4-1	TRBD2	CASSHRTSGRADTQYF	TGCGCCAGCAGCCATAGGACTAGCGGGAGGGCAGATACGCAGTATTTT
TRBJ1-2	NA	TRBV2	TRBD1	CASSEAGTGEYGYTF	TGTGCCAGCAGTGAAGCTGGGACAGGGGAGTATGGCTACACCTTC
TRBJ2-1	once	TRBV11-3	TRBD1	CASSLERWDSYNEQFF	TGTGCCAGCAGCTTAGAACGTTGGGACAGCTACAATGAGCAGTTCTTC
TRBJ2-1	once	TRBV6-4	TRBD2	CASSETSGDYNEQFF	TGTGCCAGCAGTGAGACTAGCGGGGACTACAATGAGCAGTTCTTC
TRBJ2-7	NA	TRBV4-2	TRBD2	CASSDSSGTYEQYF	TGTGCCAGCAGCGATAGTAGCGGGACCTACGAGCAGTACTTC
TRBJ1-6	few	TRBV7-6	NA	CASSLGGLYNSPLHF	TGTGCCAGCAGCTTGGGGGGACTCTATAATTCACCCCTCCACTTT
TRBJ1-3	NA	TRBV11-3	NA	CASSQNSGNTIYF	TGTGCCAGCAGCCAGAACTCTGGAAACACCATATATTTT
TRBJ1-1	few	TRBV5-1	NA	CASSSLRGDLITEAFF	TGCGCCAGCAGCTCTCTCAGAGGAGACCTTATCACTGAAGCTTTCTTT
TRBJ2-7	NA	TRBV30	NA	CACSKTVGYEQYF	TGTGCCTGCTCAAAAACGGTCGGTTACGAGCAGTACTTC
TRBJ2-7	NA	TRBV18	NA	CASSPPDLSYEQYF	TGTGCCAGCTCACCACCGGATCTCTCCTACGAGCAGTACTTC
TRBJ1-1	few	TRBV7-2	TRBD1	CASSLVGYRGNTEAFF	TGTGCCAGCAGCTTAGTCGGTTACAGGGGGAACACTGAAGCTTTCTTT
TRBJ2-7	NA	TRBV19	NA	CASSRSPGAGAYEQYF	TGTGCCAGTAGTAGATCTCCGGGGGCTGGGGCCTACGAGCAGTACTTC
TRBJ2-1	few	TRBV4-2	NA	CASSQPGLESHEQFF	TGTGCCAGCAGCCAACCCGGACTGGAGTCCCATGAGCAGTTCTTC
TRBJ1-5	NA	TRBV5-5	TRBD1	CASSPGTGGSYNQPQHF	TGTGCCAGCAGCCCCGGGACAGGGGGTTCCTACAATCAGCCCCAGCATTTT
TRBJ2-7	NA	TRBV6-5	NA	CASISSANEQYF	TGTGCCAGCATTTCTAGCGCGAACGAGCAGTACTTC
TRBJ2-7	few	TRBV7-2	NA	CASSLGNSYEQYF	TGTGCCAGCAGCTTAGGTAACTCCTACGAGCAGTACTTC
TRBJ1-1	few	TRBV2	NA	CASSPDSNTEAFF	TGTGCCAGCAGCCCAGACTCGAACACTGAAGCTTTCTTT
TRBJ1-2	NA	TRBV9	TRBD1	CASSVRRQGHYGYTF	TGTGCCAGCAGCGTACGTAGACAGGGTCACTATGGCTACACCTTC
TRBJ1-2	NA	TRBV6-1	NA	CASSEEVYGFYGYTF	TGTGCCAGCAGTGAAGAAGTTTACGGCTTTTATGGCTACACCTTC